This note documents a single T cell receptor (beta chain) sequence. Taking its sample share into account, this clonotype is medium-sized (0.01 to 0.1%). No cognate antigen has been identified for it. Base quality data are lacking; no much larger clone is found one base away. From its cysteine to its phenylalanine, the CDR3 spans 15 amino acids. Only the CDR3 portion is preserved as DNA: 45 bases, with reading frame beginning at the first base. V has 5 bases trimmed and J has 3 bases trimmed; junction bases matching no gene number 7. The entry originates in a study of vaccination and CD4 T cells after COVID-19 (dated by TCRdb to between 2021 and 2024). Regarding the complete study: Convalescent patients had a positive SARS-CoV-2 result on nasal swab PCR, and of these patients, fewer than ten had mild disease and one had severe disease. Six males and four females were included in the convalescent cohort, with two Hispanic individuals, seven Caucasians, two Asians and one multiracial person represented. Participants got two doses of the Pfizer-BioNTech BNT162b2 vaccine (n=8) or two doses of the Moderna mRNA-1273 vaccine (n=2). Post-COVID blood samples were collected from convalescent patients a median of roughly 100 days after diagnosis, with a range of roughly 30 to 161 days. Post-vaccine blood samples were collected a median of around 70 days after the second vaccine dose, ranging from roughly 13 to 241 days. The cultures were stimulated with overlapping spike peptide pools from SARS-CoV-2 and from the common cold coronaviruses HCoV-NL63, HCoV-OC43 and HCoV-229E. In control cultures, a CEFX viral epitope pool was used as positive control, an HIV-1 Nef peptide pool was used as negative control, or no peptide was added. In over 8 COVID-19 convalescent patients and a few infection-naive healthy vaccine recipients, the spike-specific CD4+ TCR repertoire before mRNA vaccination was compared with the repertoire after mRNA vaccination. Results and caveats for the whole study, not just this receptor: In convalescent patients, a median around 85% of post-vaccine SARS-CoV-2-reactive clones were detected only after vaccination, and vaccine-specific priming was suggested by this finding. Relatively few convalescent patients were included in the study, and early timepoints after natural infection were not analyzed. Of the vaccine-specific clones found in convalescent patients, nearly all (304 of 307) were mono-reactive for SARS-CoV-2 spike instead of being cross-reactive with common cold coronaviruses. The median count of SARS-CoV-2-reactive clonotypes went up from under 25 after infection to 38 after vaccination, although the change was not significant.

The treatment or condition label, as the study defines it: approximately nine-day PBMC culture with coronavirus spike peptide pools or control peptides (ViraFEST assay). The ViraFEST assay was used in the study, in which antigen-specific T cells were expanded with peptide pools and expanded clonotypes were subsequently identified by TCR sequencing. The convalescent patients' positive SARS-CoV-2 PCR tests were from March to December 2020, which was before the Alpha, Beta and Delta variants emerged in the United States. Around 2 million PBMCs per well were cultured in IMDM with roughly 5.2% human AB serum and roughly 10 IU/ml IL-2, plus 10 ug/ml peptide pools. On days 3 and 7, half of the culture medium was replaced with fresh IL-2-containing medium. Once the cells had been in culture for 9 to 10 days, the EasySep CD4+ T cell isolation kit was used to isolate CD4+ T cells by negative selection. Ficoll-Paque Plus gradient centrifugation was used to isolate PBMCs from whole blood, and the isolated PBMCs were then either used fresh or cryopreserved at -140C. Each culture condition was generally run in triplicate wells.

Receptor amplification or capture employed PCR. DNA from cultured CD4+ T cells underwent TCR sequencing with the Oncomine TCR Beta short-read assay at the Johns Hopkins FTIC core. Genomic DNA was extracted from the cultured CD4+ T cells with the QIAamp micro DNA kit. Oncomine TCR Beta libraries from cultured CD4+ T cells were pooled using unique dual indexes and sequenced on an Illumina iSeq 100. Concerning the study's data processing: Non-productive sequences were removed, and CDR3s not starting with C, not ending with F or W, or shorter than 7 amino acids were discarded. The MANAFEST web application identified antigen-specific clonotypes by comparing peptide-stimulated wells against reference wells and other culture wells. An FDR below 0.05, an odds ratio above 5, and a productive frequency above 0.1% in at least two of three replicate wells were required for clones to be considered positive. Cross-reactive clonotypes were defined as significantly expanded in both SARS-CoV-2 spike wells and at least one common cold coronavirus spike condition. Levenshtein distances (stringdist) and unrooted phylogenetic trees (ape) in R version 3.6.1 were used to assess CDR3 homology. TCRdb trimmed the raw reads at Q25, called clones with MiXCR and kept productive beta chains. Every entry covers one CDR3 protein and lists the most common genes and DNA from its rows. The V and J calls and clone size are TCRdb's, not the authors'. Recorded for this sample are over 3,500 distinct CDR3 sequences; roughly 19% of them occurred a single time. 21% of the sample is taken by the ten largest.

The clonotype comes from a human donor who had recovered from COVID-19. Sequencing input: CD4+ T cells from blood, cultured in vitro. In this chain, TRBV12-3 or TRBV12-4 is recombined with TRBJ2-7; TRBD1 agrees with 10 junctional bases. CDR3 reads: CASSLRTGGNYEQYF. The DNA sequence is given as TGTGCCAGCAGTCTTCGGACAGGGGGGAACTACGAGCAGTACTTC.